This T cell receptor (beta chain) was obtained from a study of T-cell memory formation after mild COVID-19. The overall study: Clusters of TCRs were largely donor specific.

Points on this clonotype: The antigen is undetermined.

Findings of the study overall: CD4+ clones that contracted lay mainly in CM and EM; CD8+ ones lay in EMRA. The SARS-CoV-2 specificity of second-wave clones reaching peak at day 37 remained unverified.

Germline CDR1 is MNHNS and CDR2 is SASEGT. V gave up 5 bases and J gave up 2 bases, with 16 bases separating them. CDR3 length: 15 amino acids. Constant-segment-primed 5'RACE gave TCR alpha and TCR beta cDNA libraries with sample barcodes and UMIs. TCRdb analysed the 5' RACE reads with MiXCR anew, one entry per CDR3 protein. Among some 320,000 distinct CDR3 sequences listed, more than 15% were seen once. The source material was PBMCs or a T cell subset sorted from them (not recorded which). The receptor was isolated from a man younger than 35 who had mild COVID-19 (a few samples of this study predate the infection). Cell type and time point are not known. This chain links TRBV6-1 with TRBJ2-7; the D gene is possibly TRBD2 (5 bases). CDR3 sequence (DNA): TGTGCCAGCAGTTCGCCCGGACTGGGAGCCTACGAGCAGTACGTC. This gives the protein CASSSPGLGAYEQYV.